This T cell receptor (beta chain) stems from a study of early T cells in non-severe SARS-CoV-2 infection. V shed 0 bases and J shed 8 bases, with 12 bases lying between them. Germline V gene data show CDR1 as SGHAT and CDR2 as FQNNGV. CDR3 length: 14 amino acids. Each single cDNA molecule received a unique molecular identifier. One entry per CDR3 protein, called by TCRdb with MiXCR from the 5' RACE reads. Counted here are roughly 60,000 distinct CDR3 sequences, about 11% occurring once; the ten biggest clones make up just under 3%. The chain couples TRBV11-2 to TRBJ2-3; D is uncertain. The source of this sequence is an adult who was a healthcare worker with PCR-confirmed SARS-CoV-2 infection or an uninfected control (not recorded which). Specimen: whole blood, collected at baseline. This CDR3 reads CASSLDRQAGTQYF. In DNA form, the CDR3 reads TGTGCCAGCAGCTTAGATCGACAAGCCGGTACGCAGTATTTT.